Each of the 20 T cell receptor beta chains below was sequenced from the same sample in a study of persistence of HIV-infected CD4 T cells. Anti-CD3/anti-CD28 beads served as a nonspecific positive control stimulus. Sorting of responding CD4+ T cells relied on upregulated CD40 ligand together with CD69. The immunoSEQ assay was version 4, run in survey mode. The table came from immunoSEQ multiplex PCR; TCRdb's copy has only in-frame clones and leaves some out. The sample lists around 45,000 clones; roughly 90% were seen once. These receptors are not linked to any known antigen. This material consisted of CD4+ T cells sorted from PBMCs after approximately 20-hour stimulation, taken from a patient who received antiretroviral therapy. These receptors all stem from an adult man with HIV who was CMV-seropositive.

The count of this clone is one. The rearrangement joins TRBV19 to TRBJ2-6; 8 bases align to TRBD1. This CDR3 is 17 amino acids long. With 6 bases clipped from V and 2 bases from J, the junction kept 9 bases outside the gene matches. Per germline, CDR1 LNHDA and CDR2 SQIVND (reference sequence). CDR3 nucleotide sequence: TGTGCCAGTAGAGGAACAGGGGGGCGACCTGGGGCCAACGTCCTGACTTTC. Translated: CASRGTGGRPGANVLTF. Full variable domain (rest looked up from reference TRBV19 and TRBJ2-6): DGGITQSPKYLFRKEGQNVTLSCEQNLNHDAMYWYRQDPGQGLRLIYYSQIVNDFQKGDIAEGYSVSREKKESFPLTVTSAQKNPTAFYLCASRGTGGRPGANVLTFGAGSRLTVL.

This sequence joins TRBV5-1 and TRBJ1-1; D unresolved. This CDR3 is built from 15 residues. Germline CDR1 and CDR2: SGHRS and YFSETQ. The V end lost 4 bases, the J end lost 1 base, and 14 bases lay between the germline ends. The CDR3: CASSGVGIGNTEAFF. In DNA form, the CDR3 reads TGCGCCAGCAGCGGAGTAGGTATTGGGAACACTGAAGCTTTCTTT.

The genes are TRBV6-5 and TRBJ2-1; 12 nucleotides match TRBD2. CDR1 is MNHEY and CDR2 is SVGAGI in the germline V gene. The CDR3 loop spans 14 amino acids. The junction had 7 bases not matched to a gene; V was cut back by 7 bases and J by 9 bases. The CDR3 coding sequence is TGTGCCAGCACCCCTAGCGGGGGGGCCGGTGAGCAGTTCTTC. Translation: CASTPSGGAGEQFF.

The chain employs TRBV27 and TRBJ1-2; D remains ambiguous. This CDR3 is built from 11 residues. Germline values: CDR1 MNHEY, CDR2 SMNVEV (reference sequence). V was pared by 7 bases and J by 5 bases, with 8 bases between. CDR3 nucleotides: TGTGCCAGCACCCTACCTTATGGCTACACCTTC. Translation gives CASTLPYGYTF.

The chain couples TRBV7-2 to TRBJ2-7, with a possible D match to TRBD2 (6 bases). The CDR3 runs to 15 residues. Trimming removed 5 bases from V and 3 bases from J, with 17 bases in between. Germline V gene sequence: CDR1 SGHTA, CDR2 FQGNSA. CDR3 protein: CASSPSGTLNYEQYF. CDR3 in DNA: TGTGCCAGCAGCCCCTCCGGGACTCTGAACTACGAGCAGTACTTC.

The rearrangement uses TRBV12-3 or TRBV12-4 and TRBJ2-2; 7 bases line up with TRBD2. Unmatched junction bases numbered 1, after V lost 8 bases and J lost 1 base. The CDR3 covers 13 residues. This CDR3 is CASSGGNTGELFF. Written as DNA, the CDR3 is TGTGCCAGCTCGGGGGGGAACACCGGGGAGCTGTTTTTT.

This chain links TRBV6-1 with TRBJ2-7; D not resolved. The CDR3 extends over 15 amino acids. Per germline, CDR1 MNHNS and CDR2 SASEGT. V was clipped by 0 bases and J by 0 bases, with 9 bases between them. CDR3 nucleotide sequence: TGTGCCAGCAGTGAAGCGCACAAGAGCTCCTACGAGCAGTACTTC. It translates to CASSEAHKSSYEQYF.

The chain is built from TRBV4-1 and TRBJ1-1; 9 bases line up with TRBD1. The CDR3 contains 17 residues. Germline CDR1 and CDR2: MGHRA and YSYEKL. The ends lost 1 base at V and 7 bases at J; junction bases unmatched: 13. Written as DNA, the CDR3 is TGCGCCAGCAGCCAAGGATCCTTAACAGGGGGCTGGGGTGAAGCTTTCTTT. Translated, it gives CASSQGSLTGGWGEAFF.

The chain carries TRBV28 and TRBJ2-7, with unresolved D. The CDR3 totals 13 residues. Germline values: CDR1 MDHEN, CDR2 SYDVKM. Trimming removed 5 bases from V and 9 bases from J, with 17 bases in between. CDR3 in amino acids: CASSPPRVVGQYF. The DNA for the CDR3 is TGTGCCAGCAGTCCTCCGCGAGTCGTGGGGCAGTACTTC.

This chain links TRBV5-1 with TRBJ2-5; D remains unclear. The germline V gene has CDR1 SGHRS and CDR2 YFSETQ. The CDR3 runs to 15 residues. Trimming left V 5 bases short and J 5 bases short, with 19 bases between. Written as DNA, the CDR3 is TGCGCCAGCAGAGGTAGTTTGGGTCAGTGGGAGACCCAGTACTTC. Protein: CASRGSLGQWETQYF.

The table lists this clone with a count of one. This chain connects TRBV27 to TRBJ2-1, with D possibly being TRBD2 (6 bases). CDR3 length equals 14 residues. Germline lookup yields CDR1 MNHEY and CDR2 SMNVEV (reference sequence). V was trimmed by 5 bases and J by 5 bases, leaving 13 bases between them. The CDR3, as DNA: TGTGCCAGCAGTCACCGGATAGCGGACAATGAGCAGTTCTTC. It codes for CASSHRIADNEQFF.

The CDR3 reads CASSPWTGAKNIQYF. The CDR3 coding sequence is TGTGCCAGCTCACCTTGGACAGGAGCCAAAAACATTCAGTACTTC. The J gene is TRBJ2-4, the V gene TRBV18; 7 nucleotides agree with TRBD1. The CDR3 covers 15 residues. Germline loops: CDR1 KGHSH, CDR2 LQKENI. The trim removed 3 bases at V and 0 bases at J, leaving 2 bases unmatched.

The chain uses TRBV23-1 and TRBJ1-5, with D unclear. TRBV23-1 is an ORF, with its function uncertain. The length of the CDR3 is 16 residues. V lost 0 bases, J lost 5 bases, and 14 bases lay in between. Here the CDR3 DNA reads TGCGCCAGCAGTCAATCGGGCTCGGGAGCGGATCAGCCCCAGCATTTT. It codes for CASSQSGSGADQPQHF.

The chain couples TRBV2 to TRBJ2-1; 8 bases line up with TRBD2. After removal of 3 bases from V and 8 bases from J, the junction contained 6 bases not matched to a gene. Germline loops: CDR1 SNHLY, CDR2 FYNNEI. CDR3 length: 14 amino acids. The CDR3 coding sequence is TGTGCCAGCAGTGACGGGAGGGAAAGGGATGAGCAGTTCTTC. It codes for CASSDGRERDEQFF.

The chain uses TRBV9 and TRBJ2-7; D remains ambiguous. Germline assignment: CDR1 SGDLS and CDR2 YYNGEE. V was shortened by 3 bases and J by 2 bases, with 15 bases between the two germline ends. The CDR3 loop spans 15 amino acids. The CDR3 DNA sequence: TGTGCCAGCAGCGGGCAGGCAGGAAAGACCTACGAGCAGTACTTC. Translating gives CASSGQAGKTYEQYF.

J is TRBJ2-3 and V is TRBV7-9; D is perhaps TRBD2 (5 bases). CDR1 is SEHNR, CDR2 FQNEAQ, per germline (reference sequence). The germline V and J ends were trimmed by 8 bases and 6 bases, with 18 bases remaining between them. The CDR3 is 14 amino acids. CDR3 in DNA: TGTGCCAGCCAAGAGGGAAGAAGTATGGATACGCAGTATTTT. Translated, it gives CASQEGRSMDTQYF.

The chain uses TRBV7-2 and TRBJ2-2; 14 bases fit TRBD2. Germline CDR1 and CDR2: SGHTA and FQGNSA. Unmatched junction bases numbered 5, after V lost 5 bases and J lost 0 bases. This CDR3 spans 18 amino acids. This chain's CDR3 is CASSRTSGGQANTGELFF. The CDR3 nucleotides read TGTGCCAGCAGCAGGACTAGCGGGGGGCAAGCGAACACCGGGGAGCTGTTTTTT.

This clone was picked up one time. V gene TRBV7-2 combines with J gene TRBJ2-7; 10 nucleotides line up with TRBD2. Germline-derived CDR1 and CDR2 are SGHTA and FQGNSA. The CDR3 is 15 residues long. The J segment lost 4 bases and the V segment lost 5 bases, leaving 8 bases of the junction unmatched. CDR3 protein: CASSPRAGGHYEQYF. The CDR3 bases are TGTGCCAGCAGCCCCCGAGCGGGGGGGCATTACGAGCAGTACTTC.

This clone was seen just once. This rearrangement joins TRBV25-1 to TRBJ2-3; 9 bases line up with TRBD2. The CDR3 has 16 residues. Per germline, CDR1 MGHDK and CDR2 SYGVNS. V trimming: 2 bases; J trimming: 6 bases; junction bases outside the gene matches: 9. CDR3 region: CASSERSGGTADTQYF. CDR3 nucleotides: TGTGCCAGCAGTGAACGGAGCGGGGGGACCGCGGATACGCAGTATTTT.

The chain employs TRBV19 and TRBJ1-2; 7 positions match TRBD1. The CDR3 totals 16 residues. The germline V gene has CDR1 LNHDA and CDR2 SQIVND (reference sequence). With V trimmed by 5 bases and J by 2 bases, 11 bases remained unmatched. CDR3 DNA: TGTGCCAGTAGTCAATTAAGGACAGGTGAAAACTATGGCTACACCTTC. Translation: CASSQLRTGENYGYTF.